The next 3 T cell receptor beta chains were all read from a single sample in a study of blood T cell repertoires in COVID-19. Libraries were prepared by immunoSEQ multiplex PCR; TCRdb keeps only in-frame clonotypes and omits some of them. The data hold 130,000 to 150,000 clones, with 81% observed a single time. The sample consisted of peripheral blood. The receptors come from a human donor with acute or convalescent COVID-19. The donor label of this sample is uncertain.

The chain is built from TRBV24-1 and TRBJ1-4, with 8 positions matching TRBD1. CDR1 and CDR2 from the germline V gene are KGHDR and SFDVKD. V trimming: 6 bases; J trimming: 5 bases; junction bases outside the gene matches: 7. CDR3 length: 15 amino acids. CDR3 coding DNA: TGTGCCACCAGTCCCGCGGGACAGGCAAATGAAAAACTGTTTTTT. It yields the protein CATSPAGQANEKLFF.

CDR3 region: CATSPSGNQETQYF. The CDR3 DNA reads TGTGCCACCAGTCCTAGCGGCAATCAAGAGACCCAGTACTTC. This sequence joins TRBV24-1 and TRBJ2-5; TRBD2 agrees at 7 bases. The length of the CDR3 is 14 residues. V shed 6 bases, J shed 2 bases, and the junction held 5 bases outside the gene matches. Germline CDR1 KGHDR, CDR2 SFDVKD.

The gene calls are TRBV29-1 and TRBJ1-1; 7 bases match TRBD1. The CDR3 sequence is 12 residues long. With 6 bases clipped from V and 6 bases from J, the junction kept 7 bases outside the gene matches. The germline V gene has CDR1 SQVTM and CDR2 ANQGSEA. CDR3 bases: TGCAGCGTCCCCAACAGGGGCCCTGAAGCTTTCTTT. This sequence encodes CSVPNRGPEAFF.